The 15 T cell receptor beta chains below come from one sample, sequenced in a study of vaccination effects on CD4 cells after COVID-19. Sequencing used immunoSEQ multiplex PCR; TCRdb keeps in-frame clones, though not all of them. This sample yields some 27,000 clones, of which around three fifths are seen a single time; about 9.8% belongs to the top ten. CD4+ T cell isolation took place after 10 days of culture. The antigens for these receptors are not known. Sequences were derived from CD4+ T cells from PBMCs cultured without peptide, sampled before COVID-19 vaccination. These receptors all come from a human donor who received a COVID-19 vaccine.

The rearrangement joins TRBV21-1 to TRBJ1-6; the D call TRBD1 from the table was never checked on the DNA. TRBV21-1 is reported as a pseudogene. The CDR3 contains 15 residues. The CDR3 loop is CASSKVGQRDSPLHF. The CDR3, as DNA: TGTGCCAGCAGCAAAGTTGGACAGAGGGATTCACCCCTCCACTTT.

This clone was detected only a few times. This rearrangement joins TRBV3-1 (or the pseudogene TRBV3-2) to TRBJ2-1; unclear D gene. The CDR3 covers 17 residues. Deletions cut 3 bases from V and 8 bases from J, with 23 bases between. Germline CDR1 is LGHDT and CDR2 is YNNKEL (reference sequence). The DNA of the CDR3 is TGTGCCAGCAGCCAGGCACGATCTAGACCATTTGACGATGAGCAGTTCTTC. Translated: CASSQARSRPFDDEQFF.

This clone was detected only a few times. CDR3 loop: CASSLAIHKRKSTGELFF. The CDR3 DNA reads TGTGCCAGCAGCTTGGCGATCCACAAGCGGAAAAGCACCGGGGAGCTGTTTTTT. The gene calls are TRBV5-6 and TRBJ2-2; D is perhaps TRBD2 (5 bases). Germline CDR1 reads SGHDT; CDR2 reads YYEEEE. The CDR3 spans 18 residues. Trimming left V 0 bases short and J 4 bases short, with 19 bases between.

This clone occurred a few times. The CDR3 sequence: CASSGGQSNEKLFF. The CDR3 coding sequence is TGCGCCAGCAGCGGGGGACAGTCTAATGAAAAACTGTTTTTT. The chain uses TRBV5-1 and TRBJ1-4, with 7 nucleotides matching TRBD1. Germline loops: CDR1 SGHRS, CDR2 YFSETQ. This CDR3 has 14 amino acids. The V gene end was trimmed by 4 bases and the J gene end by 3 bases; junction bases not matched to a gene: 3.

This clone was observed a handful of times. For the CDR3, the DNA is TGTGCCAGCAGCTTAGGCCCCGGTACTAGGAAAGAGACCCAGTACTTC. This encodes CASSLGPGTRKETQYF. J is TRBJ2-5 and V is TRBV13, with a tentative D call TRBD2 (5 bases). V was trimmed by 0 bases and J by 3 bases, leaving 14 bases between them. The CDR3 runs to 16 residues. CDR1 is PRHDT, CDR2 FYEKMQ, per germline (reference sequence).

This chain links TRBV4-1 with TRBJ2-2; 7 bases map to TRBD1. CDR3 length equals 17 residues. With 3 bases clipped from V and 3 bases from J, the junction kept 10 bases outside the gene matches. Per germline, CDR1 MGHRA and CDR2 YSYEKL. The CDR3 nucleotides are TGCGCCAGCAGCCACCCCGCGGATACAGGGGACACCGGGGAGCTGTTTTTT. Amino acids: CASSHPADTGDTGELFF.

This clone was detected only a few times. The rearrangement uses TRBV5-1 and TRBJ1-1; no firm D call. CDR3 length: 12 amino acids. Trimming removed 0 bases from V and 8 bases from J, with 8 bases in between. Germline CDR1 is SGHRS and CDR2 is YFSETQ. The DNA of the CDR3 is TGCGCCAGCAGCTTGGCCCATGGGGAAGCTTTCTTT. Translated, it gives CASSLAHGEAFF.

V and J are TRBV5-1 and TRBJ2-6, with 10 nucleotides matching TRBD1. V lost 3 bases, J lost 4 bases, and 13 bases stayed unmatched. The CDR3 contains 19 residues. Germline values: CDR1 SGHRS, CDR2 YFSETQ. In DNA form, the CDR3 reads TGCGCCAGCAGCTATCGGCGGGGACAGGGGATCTTCGGGGCCAACGTCCTGACTTTC. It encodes CASSYRRGQGIFGANVLTF.

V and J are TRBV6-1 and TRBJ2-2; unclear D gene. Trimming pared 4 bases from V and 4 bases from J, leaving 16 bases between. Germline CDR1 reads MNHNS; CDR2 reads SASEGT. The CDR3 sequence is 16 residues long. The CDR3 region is CASSVFQVFSTGELFF. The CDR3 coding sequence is TGTGCCAGCAGTGTCTTCCAGGTCTTCAGCACCGGGGAGCTGTTTTTT.

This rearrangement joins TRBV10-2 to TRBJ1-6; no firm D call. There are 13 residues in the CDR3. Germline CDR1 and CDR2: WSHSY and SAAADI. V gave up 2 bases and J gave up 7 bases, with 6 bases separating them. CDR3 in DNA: TGCGCCAGCAGTGAGGATTACAATTCACCCCTCCACTTT. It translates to CASSEDYNSPLHF.

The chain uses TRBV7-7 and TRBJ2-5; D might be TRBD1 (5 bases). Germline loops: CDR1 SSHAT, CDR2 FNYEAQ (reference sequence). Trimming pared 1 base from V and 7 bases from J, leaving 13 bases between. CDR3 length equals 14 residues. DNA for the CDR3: TGTGCCAGCAGCTTAGACTTGGGGCGAGGGACCCAGTACTTC. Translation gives CASSLDLGRGTQYF.

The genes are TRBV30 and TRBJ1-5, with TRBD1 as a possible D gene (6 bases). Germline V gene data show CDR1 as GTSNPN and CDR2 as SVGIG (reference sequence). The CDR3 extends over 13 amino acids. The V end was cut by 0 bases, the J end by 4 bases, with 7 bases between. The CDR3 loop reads CAWSVQGNQPQHF. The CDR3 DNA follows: TGTGCCTGGAGTGTACAGGGAAATCAGCCCCAGCATTTT.

The CDR3 reads CASSEDPEYNEQFF. The DNA for the CDR3 is TGTGCCAGCAGTGAAGATCCGGAATACAATGAGCAGTTCTTC. V is TRBV6-1 and J is TRBJ2-1; D unresolved. Germline-derived CDR1 and CDR2 are MNHNS and SASEGT. The CDR3 totals 14 residues. V was cut by 1 base and J by 4 bases, with 8 bases left in between.

The CDR3 sequence: CASTWGREETQYF. The CDR3, as DNA: TGTGCCAGCACCTGGGGCCGAGAAGAGACCCAGTACTTC. The gene calls are TRBV5-5 and TRBJ2-5; a weak D match, TRBD1 (5 bases). V lost 6 bases to trimming and J lost 3 bases, with 12 bases between them. Germline CDR1 and CDR2: SGHKS and YYEKEE (reference sequence). This CDR3 has 13 amino acids.

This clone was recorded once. This CDR3 reads CASSTGDYEQYF. The CDR3, as DNA: TGCGCCAGCAGTACAGGGGACTACGAGCAGTACTTC. This sequence joins TRBV10-2 and TRBJ2-7, with 7 bases aligning to TRBD1. Germline CDR1 WSHSY, CDR2 SAAADI. J was trimmed by 3 bases and V by 5 bases; bases with no gene match: 1. CDR3 length equals 12 residues.